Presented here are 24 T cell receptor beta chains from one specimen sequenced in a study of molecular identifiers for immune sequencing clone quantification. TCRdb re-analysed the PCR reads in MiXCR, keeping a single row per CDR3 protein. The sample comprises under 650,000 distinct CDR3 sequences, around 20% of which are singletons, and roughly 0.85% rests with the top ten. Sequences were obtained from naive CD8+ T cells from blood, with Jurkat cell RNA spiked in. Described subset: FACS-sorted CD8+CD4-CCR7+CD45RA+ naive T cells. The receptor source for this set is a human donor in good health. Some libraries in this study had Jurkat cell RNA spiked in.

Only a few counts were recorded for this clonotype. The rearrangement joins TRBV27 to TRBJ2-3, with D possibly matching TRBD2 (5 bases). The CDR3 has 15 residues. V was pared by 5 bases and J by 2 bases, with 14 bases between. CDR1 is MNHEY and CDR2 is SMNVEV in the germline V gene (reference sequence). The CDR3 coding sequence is TGTGCCAGCAGTCAGACGGGAACGAACACAGATACGCAGTATTTT. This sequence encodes CASSQTGTNTDTQYF.

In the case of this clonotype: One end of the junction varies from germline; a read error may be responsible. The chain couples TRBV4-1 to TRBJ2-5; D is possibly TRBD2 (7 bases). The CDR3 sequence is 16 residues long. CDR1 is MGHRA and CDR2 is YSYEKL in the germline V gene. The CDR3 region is CASSRGGQGKSEIQYF. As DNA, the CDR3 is TGCGCCAGCAGCCGCGGGGGCCAAGGGAAGTCGGAGATCCAGTACTTC.

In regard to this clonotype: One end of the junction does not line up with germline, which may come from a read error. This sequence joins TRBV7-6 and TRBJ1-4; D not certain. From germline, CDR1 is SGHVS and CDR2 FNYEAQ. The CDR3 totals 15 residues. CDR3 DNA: TGTGCCAGCAGCTTAGTAGGTGCAACTAGTGAAAAACTGTTTTTT. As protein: CASSLVGATSEKLFF.

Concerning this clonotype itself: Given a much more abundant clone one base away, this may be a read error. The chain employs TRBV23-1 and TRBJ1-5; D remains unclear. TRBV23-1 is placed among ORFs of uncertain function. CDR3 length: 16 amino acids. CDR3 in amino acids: CVIIKDTRWGNQPQHF. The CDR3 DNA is TGCGTCATTATTAAAGACACCCGGTGGGGCAATCAGCCCCAGCATTTT.

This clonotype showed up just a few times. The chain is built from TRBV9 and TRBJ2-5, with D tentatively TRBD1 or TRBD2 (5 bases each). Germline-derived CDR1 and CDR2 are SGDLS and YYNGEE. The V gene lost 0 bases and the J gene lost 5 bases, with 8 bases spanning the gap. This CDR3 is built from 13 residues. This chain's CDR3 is CASSVAGTETQYF. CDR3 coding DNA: TGTGCCAGCAGCGTAGCAGGGACGGAGACCCAGTACTTC.

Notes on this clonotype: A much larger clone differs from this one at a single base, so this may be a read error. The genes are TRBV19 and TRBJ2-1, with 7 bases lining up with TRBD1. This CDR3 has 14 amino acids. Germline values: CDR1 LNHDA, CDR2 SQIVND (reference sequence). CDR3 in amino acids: CAGSPTGNYNEQFF. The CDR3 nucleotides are TGTGCCGGTAGCCCGACAGGGAACTACAATGAGCAGTTCTTC. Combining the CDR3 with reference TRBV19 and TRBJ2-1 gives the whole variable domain DGGITQSPKYLFRKEGQNVTLSCEQNLNHDAMYWYRQDPGQGLRLIYYSQIVNDFQKGDIAEGYSVSREKKESFPLTVTSAQKNPTAFYLCAGSPTGNYNEQFFGPGTRLTVL.

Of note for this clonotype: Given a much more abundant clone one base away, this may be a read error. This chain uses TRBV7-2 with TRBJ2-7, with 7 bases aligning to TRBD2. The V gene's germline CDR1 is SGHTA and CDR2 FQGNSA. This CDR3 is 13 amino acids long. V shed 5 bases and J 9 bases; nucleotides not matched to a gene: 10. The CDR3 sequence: CASSASGADGQYF. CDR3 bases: TGTGCCAGCAGCGCCAGCGGGGCAGACGGGCAGTACTTC. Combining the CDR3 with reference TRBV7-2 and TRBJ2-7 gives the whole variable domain GAGVSQSPSNKVTEKGKDVELRCDPISGHTALYWYRQSLGQGLEFLIYFQGNSAPDKSGLPSDRFSAERTGGSVSTLTIQRTQQEDSAVYLCASSASGADGQYFGPGTRLTVT.

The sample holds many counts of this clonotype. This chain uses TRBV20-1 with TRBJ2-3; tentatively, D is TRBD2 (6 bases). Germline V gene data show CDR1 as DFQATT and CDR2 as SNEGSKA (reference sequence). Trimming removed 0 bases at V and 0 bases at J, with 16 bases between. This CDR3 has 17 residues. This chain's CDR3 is CSARDSYRETSTDTQYF. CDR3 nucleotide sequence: TGCAGTGCTAGAGATTCGTATCGGGAGACTAGCACAGATACGCAGTATTTT.

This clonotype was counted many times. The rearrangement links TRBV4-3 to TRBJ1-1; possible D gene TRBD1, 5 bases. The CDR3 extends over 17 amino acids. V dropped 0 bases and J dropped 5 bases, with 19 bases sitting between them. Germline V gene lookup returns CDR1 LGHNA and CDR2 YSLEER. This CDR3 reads CASSQDIGASPGTEAFF. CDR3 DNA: TGCGCCAGCAGCCAAGATATTGGGGCCTCCCCGGGAACTGAAGCTTTCTTT.

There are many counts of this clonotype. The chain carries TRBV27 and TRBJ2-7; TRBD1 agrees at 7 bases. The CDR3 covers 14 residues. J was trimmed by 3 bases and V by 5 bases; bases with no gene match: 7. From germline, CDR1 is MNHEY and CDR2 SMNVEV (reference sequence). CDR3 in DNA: TGTGCCAGCAGTCGACAGGGACGTCACTACGAGCAGTACTTC. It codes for CASSRQGRHYEQYF.

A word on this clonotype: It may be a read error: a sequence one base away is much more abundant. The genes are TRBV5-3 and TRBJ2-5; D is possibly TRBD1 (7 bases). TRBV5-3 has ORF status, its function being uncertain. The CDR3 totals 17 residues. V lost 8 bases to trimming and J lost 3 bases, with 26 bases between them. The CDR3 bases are TGTGCCAGCAGCCCTGGGGGGCAGGGGGTTTGGGAAGAGACCCAGTACTTC. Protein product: CASSPGGQGVWEETQYF.

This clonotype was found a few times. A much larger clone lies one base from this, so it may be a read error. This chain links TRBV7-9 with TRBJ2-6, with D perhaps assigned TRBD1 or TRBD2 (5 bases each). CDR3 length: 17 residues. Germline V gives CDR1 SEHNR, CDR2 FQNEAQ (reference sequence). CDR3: CASSPRDGLSGANVPTF. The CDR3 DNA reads TGTGCCAGCAGCCCCCGGGACGGACTCTCTGGGGCCAACGTCCCGACTTTC.

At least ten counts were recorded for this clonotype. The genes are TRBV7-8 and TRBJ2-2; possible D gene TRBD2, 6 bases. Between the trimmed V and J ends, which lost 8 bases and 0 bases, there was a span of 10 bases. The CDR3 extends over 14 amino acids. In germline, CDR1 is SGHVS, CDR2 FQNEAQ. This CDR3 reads CASSDYPNTGELFF. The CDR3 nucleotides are TGTGCCAGCTCGGACTATCCGAACACCGGGGAGCTGTTTTTT.

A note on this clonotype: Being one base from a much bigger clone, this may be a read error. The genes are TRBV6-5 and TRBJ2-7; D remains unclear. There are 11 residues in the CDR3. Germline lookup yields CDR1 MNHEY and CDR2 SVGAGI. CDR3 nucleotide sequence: TGTGCCAGCAGTTACAGATTCGAGCGGTACTTC. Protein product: CASSYRFERYF.

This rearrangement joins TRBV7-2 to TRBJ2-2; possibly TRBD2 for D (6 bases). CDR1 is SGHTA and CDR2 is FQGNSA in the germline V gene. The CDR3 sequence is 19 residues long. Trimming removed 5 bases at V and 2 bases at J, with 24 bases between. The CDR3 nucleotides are TGTGCCAGCAGCCCGGGGCCGGGGTCGGGACTTTCTAACACCGGGGAGCTGTTTTTT. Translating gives CASSPGPGSGLSNTGELFF.

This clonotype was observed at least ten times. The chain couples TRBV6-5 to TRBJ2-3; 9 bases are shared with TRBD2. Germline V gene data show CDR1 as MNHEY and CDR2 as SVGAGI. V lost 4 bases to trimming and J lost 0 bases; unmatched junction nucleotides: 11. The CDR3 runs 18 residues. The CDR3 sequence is CASSFIPAGGPSTDTQYF. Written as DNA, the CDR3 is TGTGCCAGCAGTTTTATTCCAGCGGGAGGACCCAGCACAGATACGCAGTATTTT.

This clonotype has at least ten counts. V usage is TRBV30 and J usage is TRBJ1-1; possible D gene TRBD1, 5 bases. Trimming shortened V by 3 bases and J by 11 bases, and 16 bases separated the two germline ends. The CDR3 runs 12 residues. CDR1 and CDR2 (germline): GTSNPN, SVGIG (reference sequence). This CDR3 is CAWSRGEGMAFF. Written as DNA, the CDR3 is TGTGCCTGGAGCCGGGGGGAGGGAATGGCTTTCTTT.

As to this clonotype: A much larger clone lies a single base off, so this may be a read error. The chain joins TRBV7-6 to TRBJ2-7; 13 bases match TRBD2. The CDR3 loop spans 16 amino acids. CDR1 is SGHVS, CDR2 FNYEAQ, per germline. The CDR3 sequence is CASSPARTSGGYKQYF. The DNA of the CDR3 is TGTGCCAGCAGCCCCGCCAGGACTAGCGGGGGCTACAAGCAGTACTTC. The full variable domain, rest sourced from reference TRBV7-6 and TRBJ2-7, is GAGVSQSPRYKVTKRGQDVALRCDPISGHVSLYWYRQALGQGPEFLTYFNYEAQQDKSGLPNDRFSAERPEGSISTLTIQRTEQRDSAMYRCASSPARTSGGYKQYFGPGTRLTVT.

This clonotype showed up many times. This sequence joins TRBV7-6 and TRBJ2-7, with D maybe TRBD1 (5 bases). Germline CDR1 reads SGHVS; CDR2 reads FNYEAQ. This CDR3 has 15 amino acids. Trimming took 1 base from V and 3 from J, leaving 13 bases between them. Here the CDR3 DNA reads TGTGCCAGCAGCTTAGGGTCAGGGAAAAGCTACGAGCAGTACTTC. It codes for CASSLGSGKSYEQYF. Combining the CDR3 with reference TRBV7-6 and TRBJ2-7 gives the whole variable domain GAGVSQSPRYKVTKRGQDVALRCDPISGHVSLYWYRQALGQGPEFLTYFNYEAQQDKSGLPNDRFSAERPEGSISTLTIQRTEQRDSAMYRCASSLGSGKSYEQYFGPGTRLTVT.

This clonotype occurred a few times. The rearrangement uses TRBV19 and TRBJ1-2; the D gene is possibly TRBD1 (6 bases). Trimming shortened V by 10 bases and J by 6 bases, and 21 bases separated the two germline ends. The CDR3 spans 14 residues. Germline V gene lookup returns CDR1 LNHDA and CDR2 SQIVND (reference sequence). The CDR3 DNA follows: TGTGCCACAACGGACAGACTTAAAGGTGATGGCTACACCTTC. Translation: CATTDRLKGDGYTF.

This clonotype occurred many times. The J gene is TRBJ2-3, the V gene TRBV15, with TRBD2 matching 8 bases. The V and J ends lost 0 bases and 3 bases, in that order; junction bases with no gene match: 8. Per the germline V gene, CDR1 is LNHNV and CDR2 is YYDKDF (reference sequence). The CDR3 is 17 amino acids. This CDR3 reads CATSRDLTSVGTDTQYF. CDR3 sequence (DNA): TGTGCCACCAGCAGAGACCTGACTAGCGTAGGTACAGATACGCAGTATTTT.

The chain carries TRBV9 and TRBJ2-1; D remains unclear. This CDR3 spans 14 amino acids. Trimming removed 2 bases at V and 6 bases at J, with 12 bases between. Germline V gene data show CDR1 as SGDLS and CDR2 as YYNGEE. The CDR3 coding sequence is TGTGCCAGCAGCGTGGACGGCCTCATCAATGAGCAGTTCTTC. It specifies CASSVDGLINEQFF.

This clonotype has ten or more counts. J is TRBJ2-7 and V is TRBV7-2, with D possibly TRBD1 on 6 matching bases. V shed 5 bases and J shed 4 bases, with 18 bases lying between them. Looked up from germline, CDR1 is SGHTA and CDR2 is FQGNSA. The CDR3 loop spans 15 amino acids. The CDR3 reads CASSPRQVLGYEQYF. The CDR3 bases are TGTGCCAGCAGCCCTCGACAGGTGCTGGGTTACGAGCAGTACTTC. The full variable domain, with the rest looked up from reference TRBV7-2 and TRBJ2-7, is GAGVSQSPSNKVTEKGKDVELRCDPISGHTALYWYRQSLGQGLEFLIYFQGNSAPDKSGLPSDRFSAERTGGSVSTLTIQRTQQEDSAVYLCASSPRQVLGYEQYFGPGTRLTVT.

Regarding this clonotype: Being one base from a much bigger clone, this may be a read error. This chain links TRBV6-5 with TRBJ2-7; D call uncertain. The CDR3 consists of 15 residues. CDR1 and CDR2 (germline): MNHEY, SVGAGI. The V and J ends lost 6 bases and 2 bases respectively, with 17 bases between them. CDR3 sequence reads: CASRLSRVSPYEQYF. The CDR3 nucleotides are TGTGCCAGCAGATTGAGCCGGGTCAGCCCCTACGAGCAGTACTTC.